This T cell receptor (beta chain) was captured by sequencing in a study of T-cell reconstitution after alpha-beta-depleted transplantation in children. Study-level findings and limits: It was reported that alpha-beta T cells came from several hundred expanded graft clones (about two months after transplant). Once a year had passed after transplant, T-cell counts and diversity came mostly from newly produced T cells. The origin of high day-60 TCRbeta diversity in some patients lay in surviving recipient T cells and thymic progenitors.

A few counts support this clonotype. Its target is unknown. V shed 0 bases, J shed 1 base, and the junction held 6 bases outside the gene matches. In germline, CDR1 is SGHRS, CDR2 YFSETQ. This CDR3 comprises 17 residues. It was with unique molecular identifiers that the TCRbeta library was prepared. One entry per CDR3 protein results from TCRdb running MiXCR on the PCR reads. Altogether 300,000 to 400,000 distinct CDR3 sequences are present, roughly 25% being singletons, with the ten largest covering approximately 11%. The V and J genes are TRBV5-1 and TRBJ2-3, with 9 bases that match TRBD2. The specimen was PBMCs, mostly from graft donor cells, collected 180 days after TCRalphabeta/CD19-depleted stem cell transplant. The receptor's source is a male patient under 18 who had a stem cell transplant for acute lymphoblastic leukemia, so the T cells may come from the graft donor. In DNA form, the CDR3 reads TGCGCCAGCAGCTTGGGACTAGCGGCCCTCCGCACAGATACGCAGTATTTT. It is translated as CASSLGLAALRTDTQYF.